Shown below are 7 T cell receptor beta chains from a single sample sequenced in a study of blood T cells in healthy people across ages. A second PCR, run for roughly 7 to 12 cycles, used a sample-barcoded 5' primer plus a J-beta primer mix. TCRdb independently ran MiXCR on the 5' RACE reads; one entry per CDR3 protein. Of 1.8 million or so distinct CDR3 sequences in the sample, about two fifths were seen once. Material for sequencing was blood. These receptors all come from a human donor in good health.

The CDR3 loop is CSTVGRSTDTQYF. The CDR3, as DNA: TGCAGTACCGTCGGACGGAGCACAGATACGCAGTATTTT. The chain carries TRBV20-1 and TRBJ2-3; D is unclear. The CDR3 is 13 amino acids. The germline V gene has CDR1 DFQATT and CDR2 SNEGSKA (reference sequence). Trimming shortened V by 8 bases and J by 0 bases, and 12 bases separated the two germline ends.

The chain employs TRBV5-1 and TRBJ2-6; D ambiguous. The ends were cut back, 7 bases at V and 0 bases at J, with 11 bases in the middle. Germline V CDR1 and CDR2: SGHRS, YFSETQ. This CDR3 contains 15 residues. The CDR3 coding sequence is TGCGCCAGCTCCCTAACCAACTCTGGGGCCAACGTCCTGACTTTC. Residues: CASSLTNSGANVLTF.

The V call is TRBV20-1, the J call TRBJ2-1; 7 bases line up with TRBD2. Germline V gives CDR1 DFQATT, CDR2 SNEGSKA (reference sequence). The CDR3 is 16 residues long. J gave up 0 bases and V 0 bases, and 5 bases lay outside the gene matches. In DNA, the CDR3 is TGCAGTGCTAGAGATCCCCTAGCGGACTCCTACAATGAGCAGTTCTTC. As protein: CSARDPLADSYNEQFF.

This chain uses TRBV7-9 with TRBJ1-5; D unclear. V lost 3 bases and J lost 0, with 6 bases in between. Germline lookup yields CDR1 SEHNR and CDR2 FQNEAQ (reference sequence). The CDR3 extends over 14 amino acids. The CDR3 loop reads CASSFLHSNQPQHF. For the CDR3, the DNA is TGTGCCAGCAGCTTTTTGCATAGCAATCAGCCCCAGCATTTT.

In this sample, this clonotype turned up a few times. This CDR3 is CASSPTKISGSYEQYF. As DNA, the CDR3 is TGTGCCAGCAGCCCAACCAAAATCTCGGGATCCTACGAGCAGTACTTC. V and J are TRBV7-9 and TRBJ2-7; D may be TRBD2 (5 bases). Trimming stripped 5 bases from V and 1 base from J, with 18 bases between. Germline CDR1 and CDR2: SEHNR and FQNEAQ (reference sequence). CDR3 size: 16 residues.

The chain is built from TRBV7-8 and TRBJ1-1; D may be TRBD1 (5 bases). Germline CDR1 is SGHVS and CDR2 is FQNEAQ. CDR3 length: 16 amino acids. V lost 0 bases, J lost 3 bases, and 14 bases lay in between. CDR3 in DNA: TGTGCCAGCAGCTTAGCGCAGGGAGGGAGGCACACTGAAGCTTTCTTT. Protein: CASSLAQGGRHTEAFF.

J is TRBJ2-7 and V is TRBV11-2, with D perhaps TRBD1 or TRBD2 (5 bases each). Per the germline V gene, CDR1 is SGHAT and CDR2 is FQNNGV. V dropped 1 base and J dropped 3 bases, with 13 bases sitting between them. This CDR3 has 15 residues. CDR3 in amino acids: CASSLATGDGYEQYF. The CDR3 bases are TGTGCCAGCAGCTTAGCTACTGGGGACGGCTACGAGCAGTACTTC.